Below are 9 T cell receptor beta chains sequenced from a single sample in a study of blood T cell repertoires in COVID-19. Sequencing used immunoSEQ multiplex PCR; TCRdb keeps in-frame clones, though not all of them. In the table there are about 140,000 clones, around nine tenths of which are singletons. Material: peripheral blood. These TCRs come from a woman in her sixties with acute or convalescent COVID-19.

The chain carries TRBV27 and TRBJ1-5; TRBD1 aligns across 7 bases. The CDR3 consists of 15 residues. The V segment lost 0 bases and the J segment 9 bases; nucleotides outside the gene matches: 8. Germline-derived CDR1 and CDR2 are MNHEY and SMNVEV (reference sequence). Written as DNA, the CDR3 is TGTGCCAGCAGTTTATCAGGGGGCAGCCAAGGGCCCCAGCATTTT. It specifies CASSLSGGSQGPQHF.

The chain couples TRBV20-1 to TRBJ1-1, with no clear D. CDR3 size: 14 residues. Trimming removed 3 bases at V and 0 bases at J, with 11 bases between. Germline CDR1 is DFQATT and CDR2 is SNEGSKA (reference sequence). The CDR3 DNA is TGCAGTGCTAGTGGTGGCAGTCTGAACACTGAAGCTTTCTTT. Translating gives CSASGGSLNTEAFF.

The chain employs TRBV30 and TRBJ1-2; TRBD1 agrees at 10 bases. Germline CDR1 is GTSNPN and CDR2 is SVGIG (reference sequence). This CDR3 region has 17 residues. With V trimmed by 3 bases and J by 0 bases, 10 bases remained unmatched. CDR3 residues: CAWRPTGGAGPNYGYTF. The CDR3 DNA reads TGTGCCTGGAGACCGACAGGGGGCGCGGGGCCTAACTATGGCTACACCTTC. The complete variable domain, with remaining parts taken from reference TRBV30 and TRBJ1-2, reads SQTIHQWPATLVQPVGSPLSLECTVEGTSNPNLYWYRQAAGRGLQLLFYSVGIGQISSEVPQNLSASRPQDRQFILSSKKLLLSDSGFYLCAWRPTGGAGPNYGYTFGSGTRLTVV.

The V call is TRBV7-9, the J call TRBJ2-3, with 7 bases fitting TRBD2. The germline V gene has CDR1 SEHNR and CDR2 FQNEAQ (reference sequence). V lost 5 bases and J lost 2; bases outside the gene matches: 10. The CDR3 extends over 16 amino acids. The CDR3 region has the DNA TGTGCCAGCAGCCCCGCAGACCGGGGGGACACAGATACGCAGTATTTT. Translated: CASSPADRGDTDTQYF. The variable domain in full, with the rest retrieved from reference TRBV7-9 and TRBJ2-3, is DTGVSQNPRHKITKRGQNVTFRCDPISEHNRLYWYRQTLGQGPEFLTYFQNEAQLEKSRLLSDRFSAERPKGSFSTLEIQRTEQGDSAMYLCASSPADRGDTDTQYFGPGTRLTVL.

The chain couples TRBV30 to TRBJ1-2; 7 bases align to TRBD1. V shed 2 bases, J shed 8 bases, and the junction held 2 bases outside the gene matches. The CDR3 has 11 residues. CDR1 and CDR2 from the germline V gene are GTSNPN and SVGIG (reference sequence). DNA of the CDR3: TGTGCCTGGAGTCCAGGGGGAGGCTACACCTTC. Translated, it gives CAWSPGGGYTF.

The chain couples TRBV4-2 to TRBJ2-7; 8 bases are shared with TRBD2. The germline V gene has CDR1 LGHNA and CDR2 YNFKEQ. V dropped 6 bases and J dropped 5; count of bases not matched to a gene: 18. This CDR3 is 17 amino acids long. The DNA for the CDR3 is TGTGCCAGCAGTTCCTTTCAGAGCGGGGGAGACCTGGACGAGCAGTACTTC. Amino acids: CASSSFQSGGDLDEQYF.

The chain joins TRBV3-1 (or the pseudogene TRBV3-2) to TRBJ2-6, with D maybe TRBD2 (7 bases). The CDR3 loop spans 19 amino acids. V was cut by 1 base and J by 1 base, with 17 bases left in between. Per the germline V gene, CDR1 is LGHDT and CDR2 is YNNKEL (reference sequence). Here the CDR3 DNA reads TGTGCCAGCAGCCAAGTAAGGGGGGGGCGCCTTTCTGGGGCCAACGTCCTGACTTTC. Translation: CASSQVRGGRLSGANVLTF.

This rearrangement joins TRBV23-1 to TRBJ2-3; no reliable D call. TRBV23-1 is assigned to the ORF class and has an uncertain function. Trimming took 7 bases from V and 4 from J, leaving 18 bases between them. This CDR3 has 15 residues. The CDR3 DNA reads TGCGCCAGCATCATAATTGATCACCTAGCAGATACGCAGTATTTT. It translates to CASIIIDHLADTQYF.

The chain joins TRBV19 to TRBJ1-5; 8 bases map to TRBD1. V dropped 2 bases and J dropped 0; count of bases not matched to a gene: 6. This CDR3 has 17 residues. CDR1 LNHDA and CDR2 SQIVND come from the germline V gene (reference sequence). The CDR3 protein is CASSIHRDRYSNQPQHF. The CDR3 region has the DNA TGTGCCAGTAGTATACACCGGGACAGGTATAGCAATCAGCCCCAGCATTTT.